The following is a T cell receptor (beta chain) sequence with its context. The antigen remains unidentified. cDNA libraries for TCR beta contained unique molecular identifiers. There were about 0.85 to 10 million T cells, and about half a million cDNA molecules came from them. TCRdb analysed the PCR reads with MiXCR anew, one entry per CDR3 protein. The table lists about 540,000 distinct CDR3 sequences, roughly 34% of them singletons. The data were taken from a study of post-analysis software for immune sequencing data. On the study more broadly: Disease trajectories encompassed relapsing-remitting, secondary progressive and progressive-relapsing multiple sclerosis. Points from the study as a whole: Samples sharing a preparation batch grouped tightly together when assessed by F measure. Significantly lower normalized Chao1 diversity was seen in multiple sclerosis patients than in controls. Five or six TRBV segments appeared more often in patients than in controls, and TRBV5-6, TRBV5-1 and TRBV20-1 were among these.

V lost 4 bases to trimming and J lost 2 bases, with 18 bases between them. The CDR3 totals 17 residues. CDR1 and CDR2 from the germline V gene are WSHSY and SAAADI. This sequence originates from a girl between 2 and 17 years old with multiple sclerosis. J is TRBJ1-5 and V is TRBV10-2; maybe TRBD1 (5 bases). Sample: blood. This CDR3 is CASSATSHWGGNQPQHF. The CDR3 DNA is TGCGCCAGCAGTGCTACGTCGCATTGGGGGGGCAATCAGCCCCAGCATTTT.